These 27 T cell receptor beta chains came from one sample sequenced in a study of blood T cell repertoires in COVID-19. Profiled with immunoSEQ multiplex PCR; TCRdb holds only in-frame clones, not every one. Of over 70,000 clones listed, 80% to 95% were seen once; the top ten hold just over 2.5%. Sequencing was carried out using peripheral blood. These receptor sequences come from a middle-aged man with COVID-19, enrolled during active disease.

The rearrangement uses TRBV7-6 and TRBJ1-1; maybe TRBD1 (6 bases). V lost 6 bases and J lost 1, with 12 bases in between. The CDR3 has 14 residues. Per the germline V gene, CDR1 is SGHVS and CDR2 is FNYEAQ. The CDR3 sequence is CASSDRRPNTEAFF. CDR3 bases: TGTGCCAGCAGTGACAGGCGGCCGAACACTGAAGCTTTCTTT.

This clone appeared a single time. The gene calls are TRBV30 and TRBJ2-5, with 11 bases identical to TRBD2. Per germline, CDR1 GTSNPN and CDR2 SVGIG (reference sequence). With 1 base clipped from V and 4 bases from J, the junction kept 2 bases outside the gene matches. The CDR3 is 14 amino acids. CDR3 sequence (DNA): TGTGCCTGGAGTGGACTAGCGGGAAGAGAGACCCAGTACTTC. Translating it yields CAWSGLAGRETQYF. The complete variable domain, with remaining parts taken from reference TRBV30 and TRBJ2-5, reads SQTIHQWPATLVQPVGSPLSLECTVEGTSNPNLYWYRQAAGRGLQLLFYSVGIGQISSEVPQNLSASRPQDRQFILSSKKLLLSDSGFYLCAWSGLAGRETQYFGPGTRLLVL.

The rearrangement joins TRBV7-8 to TRBJ1-2, with D unresolved. This CDR3 has 14 amino acids. Germline CDR1 SGHVS, CDR2 FQNEAQ. Trimming left V 0 bases short and J 2 bases short, with 7 bases between. The CDR3 protein is CASSLARQNYGYTF. Here the CDR3 DNA reads TGTGCCAGCAGCTTAGCGCGGCAGAACTATGGCTACACCTTC.

The V gene is TRBV27, the J gene TRBJ2-2; D is unclear. Germline V gene lookup returns CDR1 MNHEY and CDR2 SMNVEV (reference sequence). Trimming removed 3 bases at V and 5 bases at J, with 7 bases between. CDR3 size: 13 residues. CDR3 bases: TGTGCCAGCAGTTTGGTCAGGACCGGGGAGCTGTTTTTT. Residues: CASSLVRTGELFF.

The genes are TRBV6-5 and TRBJ2-1, with D possibly TRBD1 on 6 matching bases. Germline V gene sequence: CDR1 MNHEY, CDR2 SVGAGI. The CDR3 sequence is 15 residues long. The V end was cut by 1 base, the J end by 3 bases, with 10 bases between. The CDR3 DNA reads as TGTGCCAGCAGTTACTTCTTCAGGGGCTACAATGAGCAGTTCTTC. This translates into CASSYFFRGYNEQFF.

The chain links TRBV4-1 to TRBJ1-3, with 7 positions matching TRBD1. Looked up from germline, CDR1 is MGHRA and CDR2 is YSYEKL. This CDR3 spans 15 amino acids. After removal of 4 bases from V and 2 bases from J, the junction contained 5 bases not matched to a gene. The CDR3 DNA reads as TGCGCCAGCAGCCTTCAGACAGGGACTGGAAACACCATATATTTT. Translated: CASSLQTGTGNTIYF.

V gene TRBV6-5 combines with J gene TRBJ2-7; 9 bases fit TRBD1. Per germline, CDR1 MNHEY and CDR2 SVGAGI. Trimming at V came to 10 bases and at J to 5 bases, leaving 12 bases not matched to a gene. The CDR3 spans 14 residues. CDR3 sequence: CATEEGTGRDEQYF. The CDR3 nucleotides are TGTGCCACCGAAGAAGGGACAGGGCGCGACGAGCAGTACTTC.

This rearrangement joins TRBV19 to TRBJ2-7, with TRBD1 matching over 9 bases. CDR1 is LNHDA and CDR2 is SQIVND in the germline V gene (reference sequence). This CDR3 region has 14 residues. V lost 6 bases and J lost 2; bases outside the gene matches: 5. CDR3: CASSLGQGTYEQYF. CDR3 DNA sequence: TGTGCCAGTAGCCTCGGACAGGGGACCTACGAGCAGTACTTC. Based on the CDR3 plus reference TRBV19 and TRBJ2-7, the full variable domain is DGGITQSPKYLFRKEGQNVTLSCEQNLNHDAMYWYRQDPGQGLRLIYYSQIVNDFQKGDIAEGYSVSREKKESFPLTVTSAQKNPTAFYLCASSLGQGTYEQYFGPGTRLTVT.

V usage is TRBV5-6 and J usage is TRBJ1-5, with D unclear. Germline V gene data show CDR1 as SGHDT and CDR2 as YYEEEE. Trimming shortened V by 9 bases and J by 1 base, and 14 bases separated the two germline ends. The length of the CDR3 is 14 residues. The CDR3 region is CATTGWVSNQPQHF. The CDR3 DNA is TGTGCCACCACGGGGTGGGTAAGCAATCAGCCCCAGCATTTT.

For the CDR3, the DNA is TGTGCCATCGGGACTAGCGGGAGACACGAGCAGTACTTC. Its translation is CAIGTSGRHEQYF. The J gene is TRBJ2-7, the V gene TRBV10-3; 14 bases align to TRBD2. The CDR3 runs to 13 residues. With 8 bases clipped from V and 5 bases from J, the junction kept 2 bases outside the gene matches. Germline-derived CDR1 and CDR2 are ENHRY and SYGVKD.

This chain connects TRBV3-1 (or the pseudogene TRBV3-2) to TRBJ2-3; 8 positions match TRBD2. CDR3 length: 14 amino acids. Losses at the gene ends were 7 bases for V and 4 bases for J; bases not matched to a gene: 7. From germline, CDR1 is LGHDT and CDR2 YNNKEL (reference sequence). CDR3 residues: CASTPGLEPDTQYF. In DNA form, the CDR3 reads TGTGCCAGCACCCCGGGACTAGAGCCAGATACGCAGTATTTT.

This sequence joins TRBV6-5 and TRBJ1-2; D is ambiguous. V was cut by 2 bases and J by 8 bases, with 18 bases left in between. The CDR3 covers 15 residues. Germline V gives CDR1 MNHEY, CDR2 SVGAGI. The CDR3 spells CASSYDYNGGEGYTF. DNA of the CDR3: TGTGCCAGCAGTTACGACTACAATGGAGGAGAGGGCTACACCTTC.

The chain uses TRBV21-1 and TRBJ1-1; whether TRBD1, the table's D call, matches the DNA was not checked. TRBV21-1 is shown as a pseudogene. The length of the CDR3 is 15 residues. The CDR3 reads CASSKLQADNTEAFF. The DNA for the CDR3 is TGTGCCAGCAGCAAACTCCAGGCCGACAACACTGAAGCTTTCTTT.

The rearrangement uses TRBV25-1 and TRBJ1-4, with D maybe TRBD1 (5 bases). The CDR3 runs 11 residues. The V gene lost 4 bases and the J gene lost 12 bases, with 9 bases spanning the gap. The V gene's germline CDR1 is MGHDK and CDR2 SYGVNS. DNA for the CDR3: TGTGCCAGCAGTGCCCTACAGGAACTGTTTTTT. Protein sequence: CASSALQELFF.

The chain joins TRBV9 to TRBJ1-2; D not certain. With 1 base removed from V and 6 bases from J, the gap between germline ends came to 7 bases. Germline values: CDR1 SGDLS, CDR2 YYNGEE. The CDR3 runs to 12 residues. CDR3 amino acids: CASSVNRDGYTF. The DNA of the CDR3 is TGTGCCAGCAGCGTAAACCGCGATGGCTACACCTTC.

This chain connects TRBV25-1 to TRBJ1-2, with D tentatively TRBD1 (5 bases). Germline loops: CDR1 MGHDK, CDR2 SYGVNS. The germline V and J ends were trimmed by 4 bases and 8 bases, with 14 bases remaining between them. The CDR3 contains 13 residues. DNA for the CDR3: TGTGCCAGCAGTGCCACGCTCCAGGGCGGCTACACCTTC. Translating gives CASSATLQGGYTF.

This chain links TRBV19 with TRBJ2-7; TRBD1 matches at 7 bases. The germline V gene encodes CDR1 LNHDA and CDR2 SQIVND (reference sequence). The CDR3 length is 13 residues. The V and J ends lost 8 bases and 7 bases, in that order; junction bases with no gene match: 11. CDR3 nucleotides: TGTGCCAGTTCCTACAGGGGCTCGGGAGAGCAGTACTTC. Its protein product is CASSYRGSGEQYF.

The rearrangement joins TRBV6-5 to TRBJ2-1; perhaps TRBD2 as D (5 bases). CDR3 length: 15 residues. The ends were cut back, 2 bases at V and 4 bases at J, with 12 bases in the middle. CDR1 is MNHEY, CDR2 SVGAGI, per germline. The CDR3: CASSYVATGYNEQFF. For the CDR3, the DNA is TGTGCCAGCAGTTACGTGGCAACGGGGTACAATGAGCAGTTCTTC.

The chain has TRBV4-1 and TRBJ1-2; the D gene is possibly TRBD1 (6 bases). The germline V and J ends were trimmed by 0 bases and 4 bases, with 6 bases remaining between them. This CDR3 has 13 residues. Germline assignment: CDR1 MGHRA and CDR2 YSYEKL. The CDR3 region has the DNA TGCGCCAGCAGCCAAGAAGGGGGCTATGGCTACACCTTC. Amino acid sequence: CASSQEGGYGYTF.

V is TRBV4-3 and J is TRBJ1-4, with D possibly matching TRBD1 (5 bases). The CDR3 contains 14 residues. Per germline, CDR1 LGHNA and CDR2 YSLEER. Between the trimmed V and J ends, which lost 1 base and 7 bases, there was a span of 10 bases. CDR3: CASSQGQDTEKLFF. CDR3 nucleotides: TGCGCCAGCAGCCAAGGCCAGGACACTGAAAAACTGTTTTTT.

This clone occurred once. The chain employs TRBV5-4 and TRBJ1-2; 8 nucleotides agree with TRBD1. The CDR3 sequence is 17 residues long. With V trimmed by 2 bases and J by 0 bases, 9 bases remained unmatched. Germline V gene data show CDR1 as SGHNT and CDR2 as YYREEE (reference sequence). CDR3 nucleotide sequence: TGTGCCAGCAGCTTTTCTCAGGGGGCTCGGTCTAACTATGGCTACACCTTC. Its protein is CASSFSQGARSNYGYTF.

The chain combines TRBV7-9 with TRBJ1-1; D perhaps matches TRBD1 (5 bases). Germline V lookup: CDR1 SEHNR, CDR2 FQNEAQ (reference sequence). V lost 0 bases and J lost 7, with 9 bases in between. The CDR3 has 13 amino acids. CDR3 in DNA: TGTGCCAGCAGCTTAGCGGGGCACGATGAAGCTTTCTTT. This gives the protein CASSLAGHDEAFF.

The genes are TRBV11-1 and TRBJ2-1; the match to TRBD2 covers 12 bases. The CDR3 consists of 16 residues. The V segment lost 5 bases and the J segment 2 bases; nucleotides outside the gene matches: 4. The germline CDR1 and CDR2 sequences are SGHAT and FQDESV (reference sequence). CDR3 DNA: TGTGCCAGCAGCCCACTAGCGGGAGGCGCCTACAATGAGCAGTTCTTC. Translated, it gives CASSPLAGGAYNEQFF.

This chain joins TRBV5-1 and TRBJ2-2; TRBD2 agrees at 9 bases. This CDR3 region has 17 residues. Germline V lookup: CDR1 SGHRS, CDR2 YFSETQ. The V segment lost 4 bases and the J segment 6 bases; nucleotides outside the gene matches: 13. CDR3 sequence (DNA): TGCGCCAGCAGCGCCTTGGCGCGGGAGGGCCCCTCCGGGGAGCTGTTTTTT. It encodes CASSALAREGPSGELFF. The complete variable domain, with remaining parts taken from reference TRBV5-1 and TRBJ2-2, reads KAGVTQTPRYLIKTRGQQVTLSCSPISGHRSVSWYQQTPGQGLQFLFEYFSETQRNKGNFPGRFSGRQFSNSRSEMNVSTLELGDSALYLCASSALAREGPSGELFFGEGSRLTVL.

The chain joins TRBV29-1 to TRBJ2-3; 12 nucleotides align to TRBD2. This CDR3 spans 14 amino acids. Germline trimming cut 6 bases from V and 2 bases from J; bases unmatched to any gene: 3. The germline V gene encodes CDR1 SQVTM and CDR2 ANQGSEA. The CDR3 DNA is TGCAGCGTCCGACTAGCGGGGGTCACAGATACGCAGTATTTT. It is translated as CSVRLAGVTDTQYF.

The genes are TRBV30 and TRBJ1-1, with TRBD1 identical over 10 bases. Trimming cost V 5 bases and J 6 bases; bases outside gene matches: 21. The germline gives CDR1 GTSNPN, CDR2 SVGIG (reference sequence). The CDR3 is 18 residues long. CDR3 sequence (DNA): TGTGCCTGGCGCTCACCCCGGGACAGGGGAATTGGGGGCCCTGAAGCTTTCTTT. Protein: CAWRSPRDRGIGGPEAFF.

This clone was counted only a few times. The CDR3 protein is CASTDRQGAQPQHF. CDR3 DNA: TGTGCCAGCACAGACCGCCAGGGGGCCCAGCCCCAGCATTTT. The rearrangement joins TRBV7-8 to TRBJ1-5; 8 bases line up with TRBD1. The CDR3 loop spans 14 amino acids. V was pared by 7 bases and J by 7 bases, with 9 bases of the junction left unmatched. Germline CDR1 is SGHVS and CDR2 is FQNEAQ. Filled out from reference TRBV7-8 and TRBJ1-5, the complete variable domain reads GAGVSQSPRYKVAKRGQDVALRCDPISGHVSLFWYQQALGQGPEFLTYFQNEAQLDKSGLPSDRFFAERPEGSVSTLKIQRTQQEDSAVYLCASTDRQGAQPQHFGDGTRLSIL.